This T cell receptor beta chain originates from a study of blood T cell repertoires in COVID-19. At the level of the study: The United States, Italy and Spain provided the acute and convalescent COVID-19 samples. Sample material is recorded as cDNA or gDNA derived from T cells, B-cell-depleted T cells, or PBMCs.

In the study's own analysis: By means of reference gene primer amplification, nucleated cell counts were estimated. TCRdb keeps only in-frame clones here, not all; method: immunoSEQ multiplex PCR. V and J calls and clone size are as listed in that table; D and trimming were resolved from the DNA. Altogether some 110,000 clones are present, over 75% being singletons, with the ten largest covering about 2.5%. Germline CDR1 reads LNHDA; CDR2 reads SQIVND (reference sequence). The V end was cut by 9 bases, the J end by 1 base, with 21 bases between. CDR3 size: 16 residues. The sample taken for sequencing was peripheral blood. This sequence originates from a middle-aged man with acute or convalescent COVID-19. The chain is built from TRBV19 and TRBJ1-1, with D unclear. CDR3 nucleotide sequence: TGTGCCAGCGCGGCTTCCGCAGGACGGGAGAACACTGAAGCTTTCTTT. Residues: CASAASAGRENTEAFF.